These 29 T cell receptor beta chains share one sample of origin, sequenced in a study of blood T cell repertoires in COVID-19. TCRdb's table, derived via immunoSEQ multiplex PCR, lists solely in-frame clones and lacks some. This repertoire shows 95,000 to 120,000 clones, approximately 83% found once; its top ten account for about 4%. Sample: peripheral blood. These receptors were taken from a woman between 70 and 85 years old with acute or convalescent COVID-19.

CDR3 amino acids: CASTEGLAVSYEQYV. In DNA, the CDR3 is TGTGCCAGCACCGAGGGGCTAGCGGTATCCTACGAGCAGTACGTC. The chain uses TRBV6-5 and TRBJ2-7, with 7 bases lining up with TRBD2. This CDR3 region has 15 residues. J lost 1 base, V lost 7 bases, and 10 bases had no gene match. CDR1 MNHEY and CDR2 SVGAGI come from the germline V gene.

The chain joins TRBV7-2 to TRBJ2-7; 8 bases fit TRBD1. Germline-derived CDR1 and CDR2 are SGHTA and FQGNSA. The CDR3 totals 16 residues. Losses at the gene ends were 1 base for V and 5 bases for J; bases not matched to a gene: 10. CDR3 in DNA: TGTGCCAGCAGCTTAGGCCGGGACAGGAGAAAGGACGAGCAGTACTTC. This translates into CASSLGRDRRKDEQYF.

The V call is TRBV7-3, the J call TRBJ2-2, with D perhaps matching TRBD2 (6 bases). The germline V gene encodes CDR1 SGHTA and CDR2 FQGTGA. The V end lost 5 bases, the J end lost 5 bases, and 15 bases lay between the germline ends. The CDR3 covers 15 residues. DNA of the CDR3: TGTGCCAGCAGCCCCGGAGGAGGGCAGACCGGGGAGCTGTTTTTT. Amino acid sequence: CASSPGGGQTGELFF.

V is TRBV11-2 and J is TRBJ1-1; D might be TRBD1 (5 bases). The germline V and J ends were trimmed by 5 bases and 1 base, with 5 bases remaining between them. The germline V gene has CDR1 SGHAT and CDR2 FQNNGV. The CDR3 is 12 residues long. The DNA for the CDR3 is TGTGCCAGCAGCGGACAGAACACTGAAGCTTTCTTT. This translates into CASSGQNTEAFF. Full variable domain (outside the CDR3, taken from reference TRBV11-2 and TRBJ1-1): EAGVAQSPRYKIIEKRQSVAFWCNPISGHATLYWYQQILGQGPKLLIQFQNNGVVDDSQLPKDRFSAERLKGVDSTLKIQPAKLEDSAVYLCASSGQNTEAFFGQGTRLTVV.

This clone was counted between two and nine times. The V call is TRBV25-1, the J call TRBJ2-3; TRBD2 matches 11 bases. The CDR3 runs 17 residues. The V and J ends lost 4 bases and 2 bases, in that order; junction bases with no gene match: 8. CDR1 and CDR2 (germline): MGHDK, SYGVNS. The CDR3 here is CASSGLGTSGNTDTQYF. The CDR3 bases are TGTGCCAGCAGTGGGTTAGGGACTAGCGGCAACACAGATACGCAGTATTTT.

CDR3 sequence (DNA): TGCGCCAGCAGCCAAGTCCCGGGACTAGCACCGCAAGAGACCCAGTACTTC. Amino acids: CASSQVPGLAPQETQYF. The gene calls are TRBV4-1 and TRBJ2-5; 9 bases line up with TRBD2. V dropped 1 base and J dropped 2; count of bases not matched to a gene: 8. CDR3 length equals 17 residues. Germline V CDR1 and CDR2: MGHRA, YSYEKL.

The genes are TRBV28 and TRBJ1-2; D is uncertain. CDR3 length: 15 residues. Germline V gene data show CDR1 as MDHEN and CDR2 as SYDVKM. V lost 3 bases and J lost 2, with 13 bases in between. As DNA, the CDR3 is TGTGCCAGCAGTTTCATAGCCCGTGTCAACTATGGCTACACCTTC. This sequence encodes CASSFIARVNYGYTF.

The chain recombines TRBV30 with TRBJ2-1; D gene unclear. V was cut by 5 bases and J by 3 bases, with 14 bases left in between. There are 14 residues in the CDR3. Germline V gene data show CDR1 as GTSNPN and CDR2 as SVGIG (reference sequence). DNA for the CDR3: TGTGCCTGGGAATGGAGCCCCATCTACAATGAGCAGTTCTTC. Encoded protein: CAWEWSPIYNEQFF.

The J gene is TRBJ2-3, the V gene TRBV11-2; D not certain. The CDR3 spans 14 residues. Germline assignment: CDR1 SGHAT and CDR2 FQNNGV. Trimming removed 4 bases at V and 0 bases at J, with 8 bases between. DNA of the CDR3: TGTGCCAGCAGCTCCTTCCGTAGCACAGATACGCAGTATTTT. It yields the protein CASSSFRSTDTQYF.

This sequence joins TRBV11-3 and TRBJ2-3; the match to TRBD2 covers 8 bases. Germline V gene sequence: CDR1 SGHNT, CDR2 YENEEA. The CDR3 totals 14 residues. Trimming at V came to 8 bases and at J to 0 bases, leaving 4 bases not matched to a gene. The CDR3 region has the DNA TGTGCCAGCTCCAGCGGGGGAAGCACAGATACGCAGTATTTT. It encodes CASSSGGSTDTQYF.

V gene TRBV12-2 combines with J gene TRBJ2-5; TRBD2 was called by the table and not checked on the DNA. TRBV12-2 is reported as a pseudogene. CDR3 length: 14 amino acids. The CDR3 protein is CASRLTSPWETQYF. CDR3 DNA: TGTGCAAGTCGCTTGACTAGTCCGTGGGAGACCCAGTACTTC.

This clone was detected a few times. The gene calls are TRBV11-1 and TRBJ1-2; tentatively, D is TRBD1 (6 bases). Trimming took 2 bases from V and 5 from J, leaving 6 bases between them. The CDR3 runs to 12 residues. Germline V gives CDR1 SGHAT, CDR2 FQDESV (reference sequence). The CDR3 region is CASSLQGYGYTF. The CDR3 bases are TGTGCCAGCAGCTTACAGGGGTATGGCTACACCTTC.

This clone came up once. The rearrangement joins TRBV21-1 to TRBJ2-7; no check of the table's D call, TRBD1, against the DNA was made. TRBV21-1 is assigned pseudogene status. CDR3 size: 15 residues. CDR3 protein: CASSKIRDRTYEQYV. CDR3 nucleotide sequence: TGTGCCAGCAGCAAGATCCGGGACAGAACCTACGAGCAGTACGTC.

This clone was seen a handful of times. The chain joins TRBV7-6 to TRBJ2-2; tentative D call: TRBD2 (7 bases). V was cut by 2 bases and J by 7 bases, with 17 bases left in between. CDR1 is SGHVS, CDR2 FNYEAQ, per germline. This CDR3 region has 16 residues. CDR3 sequence: CASSLRGGASNGELFF. The CDR3 DNA sequence: TGTGCCAGCAGCTTAAGAGGGGGGGCGAGTAACGGGGAGCTGTTTTTT.

The chain combines TRBV2 with TRBJ1-6, with 10 bases lining up with TRBD1. The germline V gene encodes CDR1 SNHLY and CDR2 FYNNEI. V trimming: 6 bases; J trimming: 7 bases; junction bases outside the gene matches: 6. This CDR3 contains 15 residues. The CDR3 is CASSGTGALNSPLHF. DNA of the CDR3: TGTGCCAGCAGCGGGACAGGGGCTCTGAATTCACCCCTCCACTTT.

This chain connects TRBV19 to TRBJ2-1; 9 positions agree with TRBD2. The germline V gene has CDR1 LNHDA and CDR2 SQIVND (reference sequence). This CDR3 is 19 amino acids long. After removal of 5 bases from V and 0 bases from J, the junction contained 14 bases not matched to a gene. CDR3 DNA: TGTGCCAGTAGTTTCCGACCGACTAGCGGAAAGAGCTCCTACAATGAGCAGTTCTTC. Its translation is CASSFRPTSGKSSYNEQFF. Together with reference TRBV19 and TRBJ2-1, the CDR3 gives the full variable domain: DGGITQSPKYLFRKEGQNVTLSCEQNLNHDAMYWYRQDPGQGLRLIYYSQIVNDFQKGDIAEGYSVSREKKESFPLTVTSAQKNPTAFYLCASSFRPTSGKSSYNEQFFGPGTRLTVL.

The chain employs TRBV5-4 and TRBJ1-2; maybe TRBD1 (6 bases). There are 14 residues in the CDR3. Germline-derived CDR1 and CDR2 are SGHNT and YYREEE (reference sequence). Trimming pared 2 bases from V and 1 base from J, leaving 9 bases between. CDR3 amino acids: CASSLGQINYGYTF. The CDR3 DNA reads as TGTGCCAGCAGCTTAGGACAGATTAACTATGGCTACACCTTC.

This chain uses TRBV5-6 with TRBJ1-2; the D gene is possibly TRBD1 (6 bases). Germline V gives CDR1 SGHDT, CDR2 YYEEEE. V shed 3 bases and J shed 0 bases, with 6 bases lying between them. The CDR3 runs 13 residues. The CDR3 loop is CASSWTANYGYTF. As DNA, the CDR3 is TGTGCCAGCAGCTGGACAGCTAACTATGGCTACACCTTC.

This clone was seen just once. This chain links TRBV5-1 with TRBJ2-7; 7 bases match TRBD2. Germline assignment: CDR1 SGHRS and CDR2 YFSETQ. This CDR3 contains 17 residues. V lost 0 bases and J lost 3; bases outside the gene matches: 12. This chain's CDR3 is CASSLGPLGEGLYEQYF. The CDR3 DNA sequence: TGCGCCAGCAGCTTGGGGCCCCTGGGGGAGGGTCTCTACGAGCAGTACTTC.

V gene TRBV7-9 combines with J gene TRBJ1-5; 11 positions match TRBD1. Germline V gives CDR1 SEHNR, CDR2 FQNEAQ (reference sequence). The CDR3 runs 17 residues. After removal of 1 base from V and 2 bases from J, the junction contained 4 bases not matched to a gene. The CDR3 DNA reads as TGTGCCAGCAGCTTAGGGACAGGGGGCTCTGGCAATCAGCCCCAGCATTTT. It codes for CASSLGTGGSGNQPQHF.

V is TRBV2 and J is TRBJ2-1; TRBD1 agrees at 7 bases. V gave up 8 bases and J gave up 6 bases; unmatched junction bases: 4. Germline values: CDR1 SNHLY, CDR2 FYNNEI. This CDR3 is built from 12 residues. The CDR3 DNA reads as TGTGCCAGCGGGACAGAGCTCAATGAGCAGTTCTTC. Residues: CASGTELNEQFF.

This chain uses TRBV5-4 with TRBJ1-1, with unresolved D. The V end lost 4 bases, the J end lost 1 base, and 8 bases lay between the germline ends. Looked up from germline, CDR1 is SGHNT and CDR2 is YYREEE (reference sequence). The CDR3 extends over 13 amino acids. DNA of the CDR3: TGTGCCAGCAGCCTTCTCGGGAACACTGAAGCTTTCTTT. Amino acid sequence: CASSLLGNTEAFF.

The V call is TRBV24-1, the J call TRBJ1-1; no reliable D call. Between the trimmed V and J ends, which lost 7 bases and 0 bases, there was a span of 11 bases. CDR3 length: 14 residues. The germline V gene has CDR1 KGHDR and CDR2 SFDVKD. The CDR3 DNA sequence: TGTGCCACCAGATCAACCACAGTGAACACTGAAGCTTTCTTT. Its protein is CATRSTTVNTEAFF.

V and J are TRBV11-2 and TRBJ2-3; 7 nucleotides match TRBD2. From germline, CDR1 is SGHAT and CDR2 FQNNGV. V trimming: 4 bases; J trimming: 2 bases; junction bases outside the gene matches: 18. This CDR3 is built from 19 residues. The CDR3 sequence is CASSSTVGTIEINTDTQYF. CDR3 in DNA: TGTGCCAGCAGCTCTACGGTCGGGACTATCGAGATTAACACAGATACGCAGTATTTT.

The rearrangement uses TRBV28 and TRBJ2-3; a weak D match, TRBD1 (5 bases). CDR3 size: 14 residues. Trimming took 7 bases from V and 2 from J, leaving 13 bases between them. Germline V gene sequence: CDR1 MDHEN, CDR2 SYDVKM. The CDR3 DNA reads as TGTGCCAGCAAAGCAGGGTCGAACACAGATACGCAGTATTTT. Its protein is CASKAGSNTDTQYF.

The rearrangement uses TRBV25-1 and TRBJ1-6, with 9 nucleotides matching TRBD1. V shed 4 bases, J shed 7 bases, and the junction held 2 bases outside the gene matches. Germline loops: CDR1 MGHDK, CDR2 SYGVNS. The CDR3 extends over 14 amino acids. This CDR3 reads CASSADRGNSPLHF. The CDR3 nucleotides read TGTGCCAGCAGTGCGGACAGGGGCAATTCACCCCTCCACTTT.

The V and J genes are TRBV29-1 and TRBJ1-4; D is unclear. V was cut by 8 bases and J by 4 bases, with 14 bases left in between. The CDR3 consists of 13 residues. Germline CDR1 and CDR2: SQVTM and ANQGSEA. The CDR3 DNA sequence: TGCAGCACTGCGGGAATTTATAATGAAAAACTGTTTTTT. This encodes CSTAGIYNEKLFF.

This chain joins TRBV5-1 and TRBJ1-4, with D possibly TRBD1 on 5 matching bases. This CDR3 contains 13 residues. The V gene's germline CDR1 is SGHRS and CDR2 YFSETQ. Trimming left V 5 bases short and J 5 bases short, with 10 bases between. The CDR3 nucleotides are TGCGCCAGCAGAAGGGGTGACAATGAAAAACTGTTTTTT. It is translated as CASRRGDNEKLFF. The variable domain in full, completed from reference TRBV5-1 and TRBJ1-4, reads KAGVTQTPRYLIKTRGQQVTLSCSPISGHRSVSWYQQTPGQGLQFLFEYFSETQRNKGNFPGRFSGRQFSNSRSEMNVSTLELGDSALYLCASRRGDNEKLFFGSGTQLSVL.

The CDR3 region has the DNA TGCGCCAGCAGCTTGGACCCGCTAGCTCTTAGCTCCTACGAGCAGTACTTC. It codes for CASSLDPLALSSYEQYF. The chain links TRBV5-1 to TRBJ2-7; tentatively, D is TRBD2 (5 bases). This CDR3 is built from 17 residues. V was cut by 0 bases and J by 0 bases, with 16 bases left in between. Germline V CDR1 and CDR2: SGHRS, YFSETQ.